This T cell receptor beta chain was identified in a study of OX40 agonist ivuxolimab in advanced cancers. General observations from the study: Dosing at 0.1 to 3.0 mg/kg was accompanied by clonal expansion of CD4+ and CD8+ blood T cells by week 6.

Notes on this clone: What it binds is not known.

The assay was immunoSEQ multiplex PCR, and TCRdb's table has in-frame clones only and misses some. The sample yields about 50,000 clones, roughly 84% seen once. Trimming shortened V by 1 base and J by 2 bases, and 12 bases separated the two germline ends. The length of the CDR3 is 17 residues. Germline values: CDR1 KGHSH, CDR2 LQKENI. This specimen was CD4+ or CD8+ T cells sorted from blood, taken in a trial of the OX40 agonist ivuxolimab. The V and J genes are TRBV18 and TRBJ2-6; D is ambiguous. The sequence was collected from an adult with an advanced solid tumor such as melanoma, head and neck, liver or kidney cancer. The CDR3 sequence is CASSPQMAAPGANVLTF. DNA of the CDR3: TGTGCCAGCTCACCACAAATGGCGGCCCCTGGGGCCAACGTCCTGACTTTC.